This T cell receptor (beta chain) was recorded in a study of T cells in Graves' hyperthyroidism and ophthalmopathy. Study-wide results and caveats: Most thyroid clonotypes with frequency above 0.001 were detected in blood. The model forecast ophthalmopathy, anticipating it by a median around 6.5 months before onset. Stable hyperthyroidism and ophthalmopathy were separated using 13 V-J signatures.

TCR beta CDR3 regions were amplified from RNA. The TCR CDR3 was amplified in a first-round RT-PCR using the HTBI primer set. TCRdb independently ran MiXCR on the multiplex PCR reads; one entry per CDR3 protein. The sample has 350,000 to 400,000 distinct CDR3 sequences; just under 15% are singletons. Per the germline V gene, CDR1 is ENHRY and CDR2 is SYGVKD. CDR3 length: 17 amino acids. Between the trimmed V and J ends, which lost 2 bases and 3 bases, there was a span of 19 bases. It was 8 to 10 ml of fresh peripheral blood that supplied the PBMCs. The table lists this clonotype with many counts. Antigen unknown.

V is TRBV10-3 and J is TRBJ1-2; possibly TRBD1 for D (5 bases). This TCR derives from a woman in her twenties or thirties with Graves' hyperthyroidism. Sequences were obtained from blood. Written as DNA, the CDR3 is TGTGCCATCAGTGAGCCCACTTCGGTGGGACTGGACTATGGCTACACCTTC. As protein: CAISEPTSVGLDYGYTF.